This T cell receptor (beta chain) stems from a study of blood T cell repertoires in COVID-19. Study-wide background: PBMCs, B-cell-depleted T cells, or T cells were the source of the cDNA or gDNA that made up the material.

The CDR3 length is 13 residues. V was shortened by 8 bases and J by 8 bases, with 18 bases between the two germline ends. Germline-derived CDR1 and CDR2 are LNHDA and SQIVND (reference sequence). The table came from immunoSEQ multiplex PCR; TCRdb's copy has only in-frame clones and leaves some out. This sample carries 250,000 to 350,000 clones, 70% to 90% of them seen once, and the ten largest clones take roughly an eighth. This clonotype originated in an older woman with acute or convalescent COVID-19. Sample: peripheral blood. The chain links TRBV19 to TRBJ1-2; D ambiguous. The DNA of the CDR3 is TGTGCCAGTGAGAGAAGTTTCCCGAGGGGCTACACCTTC. Its translation is CASERSFPRGYTF.